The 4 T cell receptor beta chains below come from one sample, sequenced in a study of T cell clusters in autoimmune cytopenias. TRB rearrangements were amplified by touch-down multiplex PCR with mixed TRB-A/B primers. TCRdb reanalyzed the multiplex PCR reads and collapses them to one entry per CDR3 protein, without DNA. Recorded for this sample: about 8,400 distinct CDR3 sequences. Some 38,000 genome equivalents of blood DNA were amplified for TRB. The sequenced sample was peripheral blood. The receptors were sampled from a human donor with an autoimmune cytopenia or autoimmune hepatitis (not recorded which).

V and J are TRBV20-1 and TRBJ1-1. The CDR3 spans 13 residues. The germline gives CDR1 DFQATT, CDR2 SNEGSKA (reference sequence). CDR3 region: CSARVSGNTEAFF.

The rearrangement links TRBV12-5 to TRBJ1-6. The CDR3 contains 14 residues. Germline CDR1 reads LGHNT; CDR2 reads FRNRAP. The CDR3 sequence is CASGLEVGNSPLHF.

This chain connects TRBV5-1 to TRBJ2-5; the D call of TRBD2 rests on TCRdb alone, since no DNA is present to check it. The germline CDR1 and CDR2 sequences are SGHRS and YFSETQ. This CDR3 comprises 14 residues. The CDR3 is CASSFRGVRETQYF.

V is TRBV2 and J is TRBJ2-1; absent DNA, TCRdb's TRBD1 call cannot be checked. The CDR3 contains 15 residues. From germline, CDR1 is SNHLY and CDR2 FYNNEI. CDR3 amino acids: CASSLQGVEYNEQFF.